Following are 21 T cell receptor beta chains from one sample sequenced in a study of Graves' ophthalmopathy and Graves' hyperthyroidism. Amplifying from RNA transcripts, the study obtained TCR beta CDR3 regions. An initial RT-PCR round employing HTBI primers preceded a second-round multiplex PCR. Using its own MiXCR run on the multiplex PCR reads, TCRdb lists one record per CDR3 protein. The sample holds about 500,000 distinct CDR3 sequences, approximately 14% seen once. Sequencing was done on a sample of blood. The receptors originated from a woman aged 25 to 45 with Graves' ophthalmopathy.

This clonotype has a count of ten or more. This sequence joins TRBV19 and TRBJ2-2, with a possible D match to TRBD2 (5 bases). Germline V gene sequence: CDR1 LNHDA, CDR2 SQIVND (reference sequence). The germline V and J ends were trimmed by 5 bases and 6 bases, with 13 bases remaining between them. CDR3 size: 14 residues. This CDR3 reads CASSVAYGAGELFF. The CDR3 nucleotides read TGTGCCAGTAGTGTCGCCTACGGGGCCGGGGAGCTGTTTTTT.

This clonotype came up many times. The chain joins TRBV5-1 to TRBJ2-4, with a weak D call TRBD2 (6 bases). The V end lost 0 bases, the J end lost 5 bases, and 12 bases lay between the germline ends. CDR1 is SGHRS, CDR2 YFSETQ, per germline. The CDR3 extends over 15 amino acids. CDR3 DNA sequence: TGCGCCAGCAGCTTGGGAGGGACTGGAGAAAACATTCAGTACTTC. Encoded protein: CASSLGGTGENIQYF. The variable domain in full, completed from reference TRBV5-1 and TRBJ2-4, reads KAGVTQTPRYLIKTRGQQVTLSCSPISGHRSVSWYQQTPGQGLQFLFEYFSETQRNKGNFPGRFSGRQFSNSRSEMNVSTLELGDSALYLCASSLGGTGENIQYFGAGTRLSVL.

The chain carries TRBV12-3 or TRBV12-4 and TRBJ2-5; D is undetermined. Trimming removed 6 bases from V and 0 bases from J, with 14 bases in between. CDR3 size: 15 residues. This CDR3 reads CASSHGPGYQETQYF. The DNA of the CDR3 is TGTGCCAGCAGCCACGGACCGGGTTACCAAGAGACCCAGTACTTC.

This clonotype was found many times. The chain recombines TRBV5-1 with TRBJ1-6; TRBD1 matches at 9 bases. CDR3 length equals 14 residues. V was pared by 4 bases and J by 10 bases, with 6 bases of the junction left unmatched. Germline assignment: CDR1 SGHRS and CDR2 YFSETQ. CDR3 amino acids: CASSQRQGESPLHF. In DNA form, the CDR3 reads TGCGCCAGCAGCCAGAGACAGGGGGAATCACCCCTCCACTTT.

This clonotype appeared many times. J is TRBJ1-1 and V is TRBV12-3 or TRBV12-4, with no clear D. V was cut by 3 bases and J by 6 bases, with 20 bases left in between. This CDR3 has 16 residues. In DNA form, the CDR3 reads TGTGCCAGCAGTTTTGTCCCAGGACGCAGGCCCTCTGAAGCTTTCTTT. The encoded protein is CASSFVPGRRPSEAFF.

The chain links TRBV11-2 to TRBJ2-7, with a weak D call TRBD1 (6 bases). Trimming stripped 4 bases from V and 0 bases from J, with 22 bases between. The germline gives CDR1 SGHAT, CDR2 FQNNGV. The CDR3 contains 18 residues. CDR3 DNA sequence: TGTGCCAGCAGCTCGCATCCCTACCAGGGGCAGGGCTCCTACGAGCAGTACTTC. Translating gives CASSSHPYQGQGSYEQYF.

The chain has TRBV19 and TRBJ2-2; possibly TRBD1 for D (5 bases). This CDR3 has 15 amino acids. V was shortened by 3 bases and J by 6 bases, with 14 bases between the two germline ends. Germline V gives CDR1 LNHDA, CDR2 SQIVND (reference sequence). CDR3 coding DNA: TGTGCCAGTAGTATTTCCGGGTCAGGGTCCGGGGAGCTGTTTTTT. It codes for CASSISGSGSGELFF.

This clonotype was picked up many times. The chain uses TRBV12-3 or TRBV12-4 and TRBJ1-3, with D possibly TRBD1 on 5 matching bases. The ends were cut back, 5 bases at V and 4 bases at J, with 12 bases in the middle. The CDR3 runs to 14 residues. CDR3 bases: TGTGCCAGCAGTATGACAGTGGGAGGAAACACCATATATTTT. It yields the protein CASSMTVGGNTIYF.

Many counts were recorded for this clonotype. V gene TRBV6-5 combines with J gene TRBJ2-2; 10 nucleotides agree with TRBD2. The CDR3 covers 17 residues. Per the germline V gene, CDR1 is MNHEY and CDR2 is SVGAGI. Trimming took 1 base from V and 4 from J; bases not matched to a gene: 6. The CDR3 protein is CASSYLAGGRGTGELFF. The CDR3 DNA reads TGTGCCAGCAGTTACTTAGCGGGAGGTCGGGGCACCGGGGAGCTGTTTTTT.

In DNA form, the CDR3 reads TGTGCCAGCCGTAGACAGTCCAGAGACTATGGCTACACCTTC. This codes for CASRRQSRDYGYTF. The rearrangement uses TRBV6-1 and TRBJ1-2; D may be TRBD1 (5 bases). This CDR3 has 14 residues. The V gene lost 8 bases and the J gene lost 3 bases, with 16 bases spanning the gap. In germline, CDR1 is MNHNS, CDR2 SASEGT.

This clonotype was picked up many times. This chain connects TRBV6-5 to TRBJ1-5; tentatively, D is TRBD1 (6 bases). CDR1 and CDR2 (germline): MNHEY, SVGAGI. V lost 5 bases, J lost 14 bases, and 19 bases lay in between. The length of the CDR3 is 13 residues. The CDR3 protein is CASSNTQGATEHF. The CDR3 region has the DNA TGTGCCAGCAGTAACACACAGGGCGCTACAGAGCATTTT.

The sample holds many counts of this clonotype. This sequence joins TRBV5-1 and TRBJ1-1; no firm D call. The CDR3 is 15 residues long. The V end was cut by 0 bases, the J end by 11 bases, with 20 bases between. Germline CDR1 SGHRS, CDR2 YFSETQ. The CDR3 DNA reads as TGCGCCAGCAGCTTGGAAGGCAGCCGAGGTATGTTGGCTTTCTTT. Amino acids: CASSLEGSRGMLAFF. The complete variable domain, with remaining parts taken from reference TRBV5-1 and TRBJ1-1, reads KAGVTQTPRYLIKTRGQQVTLSCSPISGHRSVSWYQQTPGQGLQFLFEYFSETQRNKGNFPGRFSGRQFSNSRSEMNVSTLELGDSALYLCASSLEGSRGMLAFFGQGTRLTVV.

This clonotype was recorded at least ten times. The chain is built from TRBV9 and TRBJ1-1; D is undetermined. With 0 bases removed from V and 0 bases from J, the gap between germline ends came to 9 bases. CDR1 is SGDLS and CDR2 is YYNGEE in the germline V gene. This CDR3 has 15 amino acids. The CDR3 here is CASSVVSGMNTEAFF. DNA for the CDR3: TGTGCCAGCAGCGTAGTTTCCGGCATGAACACTGAAGCTTTCTTT.

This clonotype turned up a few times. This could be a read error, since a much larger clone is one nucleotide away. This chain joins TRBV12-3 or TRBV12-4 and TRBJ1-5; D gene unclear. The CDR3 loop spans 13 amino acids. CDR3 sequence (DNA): TGTGCCAACAGTTTAGGCGTGGGTCAGCCCCAGCATTTT. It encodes CANSLGVGQPQHF.

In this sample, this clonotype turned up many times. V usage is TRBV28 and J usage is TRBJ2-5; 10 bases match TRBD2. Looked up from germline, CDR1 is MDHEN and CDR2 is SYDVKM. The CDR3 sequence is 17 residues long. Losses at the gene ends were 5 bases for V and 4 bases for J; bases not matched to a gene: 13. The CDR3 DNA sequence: TGTGCCAGCAGTCACCACACAAGCGGGGGGGGTGTAGAGACCCAGTACTTC. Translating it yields CASSHHTSGGGVETQYF.

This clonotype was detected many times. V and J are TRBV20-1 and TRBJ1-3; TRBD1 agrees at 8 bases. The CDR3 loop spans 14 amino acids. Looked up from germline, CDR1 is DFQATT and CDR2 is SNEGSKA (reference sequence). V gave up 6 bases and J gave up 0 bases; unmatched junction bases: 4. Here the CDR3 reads CSAVGTGSGNTIYF. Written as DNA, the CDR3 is TGCAGTGCGGTCGGGACAGGCTCTGGAAACACCATATATTTT.

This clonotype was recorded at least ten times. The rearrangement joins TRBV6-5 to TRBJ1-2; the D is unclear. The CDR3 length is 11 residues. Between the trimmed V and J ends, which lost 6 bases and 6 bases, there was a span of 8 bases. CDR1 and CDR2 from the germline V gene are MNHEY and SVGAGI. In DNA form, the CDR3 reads TGTGCCAGCAGGTCTGTTGATGGCTACACCTTC. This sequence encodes CASRSVDGYTF.

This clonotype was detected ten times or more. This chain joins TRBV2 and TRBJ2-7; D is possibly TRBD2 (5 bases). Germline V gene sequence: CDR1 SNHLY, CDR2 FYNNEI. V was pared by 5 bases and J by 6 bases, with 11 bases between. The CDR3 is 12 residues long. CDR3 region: CASSPTRGEQYF. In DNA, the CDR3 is TGTGCCAGCAGTCCCACTCGGGGCGAGCAGTACTTC.

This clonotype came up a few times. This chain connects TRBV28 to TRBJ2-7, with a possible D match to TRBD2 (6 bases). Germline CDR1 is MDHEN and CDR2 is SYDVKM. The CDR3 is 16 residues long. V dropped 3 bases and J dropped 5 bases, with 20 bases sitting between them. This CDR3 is CASSFGDYNGRDEQYF. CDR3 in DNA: TGTGCCAGCAGTTTCGGTGACTATAACGGGAGAGACGAGCAGTACTTC.

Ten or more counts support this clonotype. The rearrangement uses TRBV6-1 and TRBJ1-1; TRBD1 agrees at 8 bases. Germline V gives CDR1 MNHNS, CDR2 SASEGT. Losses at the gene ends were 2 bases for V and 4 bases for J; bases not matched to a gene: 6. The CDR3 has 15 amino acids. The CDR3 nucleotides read TGTGCCAGCAGTGAACCGGGACAGGCTTTCACTGAAGCTTTCTTT. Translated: CASSEPGQAFTEAFF.

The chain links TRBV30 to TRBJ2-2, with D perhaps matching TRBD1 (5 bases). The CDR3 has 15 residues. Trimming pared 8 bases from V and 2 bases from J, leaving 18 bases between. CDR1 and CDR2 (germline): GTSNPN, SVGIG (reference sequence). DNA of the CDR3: TGTGCCCTAAGGGGCAGAGAAAGAAACACCGGGGAGCTGTTTTTT. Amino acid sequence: CALRGRERNTGELFF.